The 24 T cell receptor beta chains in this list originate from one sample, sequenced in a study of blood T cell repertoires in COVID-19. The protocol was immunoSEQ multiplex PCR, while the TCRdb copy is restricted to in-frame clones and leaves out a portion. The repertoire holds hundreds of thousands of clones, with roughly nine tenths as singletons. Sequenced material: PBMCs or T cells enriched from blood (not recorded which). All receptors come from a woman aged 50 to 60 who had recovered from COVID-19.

The CDR3 coding sequence is TGTGCCAGCACGAGTAACTCCTACGAGCAGTACTTC. Translated: CASTSNSYEQYF. The V call is TRBV6-5, the J call TRBJ2-7; the D is unclear. This CDR3 spans 12 amino acids. Per germline, CDR1 MNHEY and CDR2 SVGAGI. Trimming pared 7 bases from V and 0 bases from J, leaving 7 bases between.

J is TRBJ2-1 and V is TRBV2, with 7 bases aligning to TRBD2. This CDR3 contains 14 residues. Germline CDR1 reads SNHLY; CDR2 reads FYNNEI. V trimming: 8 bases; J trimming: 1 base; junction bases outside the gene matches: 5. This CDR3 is CASVSRESYNEQFF. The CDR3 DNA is TGTGCCAGCGTGTCGCGGGAGTCCTACAATGAGCAGTTCTTC.

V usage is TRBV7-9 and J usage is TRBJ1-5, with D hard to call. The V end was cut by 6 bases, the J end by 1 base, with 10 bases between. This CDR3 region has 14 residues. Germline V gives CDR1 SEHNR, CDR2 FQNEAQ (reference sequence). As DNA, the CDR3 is TGTGCCAGCAGTCCTCCCTCCAGCAATCAGCCCCAGCATTTT. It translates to CASSPPSSNQPQHF.

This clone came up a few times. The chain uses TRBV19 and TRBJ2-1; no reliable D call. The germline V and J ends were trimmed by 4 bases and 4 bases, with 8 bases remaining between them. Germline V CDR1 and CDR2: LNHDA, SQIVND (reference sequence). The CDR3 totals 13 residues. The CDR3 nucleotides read TGTGCCAGTAGTAAATACTTGTACAATGAGCAGTTCTTC. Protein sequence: CASSKYLYNEQFF.

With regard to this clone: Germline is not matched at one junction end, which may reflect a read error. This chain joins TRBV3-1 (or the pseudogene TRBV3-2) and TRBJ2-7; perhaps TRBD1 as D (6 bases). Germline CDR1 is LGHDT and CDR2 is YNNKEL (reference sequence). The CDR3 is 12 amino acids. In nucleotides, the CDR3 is TGTGCCAGCAGCGAAGACAGGAACGAGCAGTACTTC. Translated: CASSEDRNEQYF.

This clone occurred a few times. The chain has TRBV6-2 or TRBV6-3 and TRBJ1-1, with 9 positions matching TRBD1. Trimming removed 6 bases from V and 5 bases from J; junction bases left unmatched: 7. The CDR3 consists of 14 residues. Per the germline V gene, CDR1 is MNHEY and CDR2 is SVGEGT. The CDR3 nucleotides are TGTGCCAGCAGCCAACAGGGGGCGCGTACTGAAGCTTTCTTT. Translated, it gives CASSQQGARTEAFF.

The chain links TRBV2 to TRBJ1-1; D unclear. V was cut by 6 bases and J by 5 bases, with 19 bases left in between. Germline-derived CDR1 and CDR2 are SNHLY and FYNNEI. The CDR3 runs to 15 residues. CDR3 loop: CASRTEPLGGTEAFF. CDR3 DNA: TGTGCCAGCAGGACGGAGCCACTCGGAGGAACTGAAGCTTTCTTT.

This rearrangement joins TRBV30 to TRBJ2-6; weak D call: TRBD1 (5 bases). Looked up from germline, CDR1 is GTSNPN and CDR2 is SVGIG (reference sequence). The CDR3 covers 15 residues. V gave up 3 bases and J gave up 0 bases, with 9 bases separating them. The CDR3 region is CAWRGGHSGANVLTF. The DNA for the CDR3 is TGTGCCTGGAGGGGCGGACACTCTGGGGCCAACGTCCTGACTTTC.

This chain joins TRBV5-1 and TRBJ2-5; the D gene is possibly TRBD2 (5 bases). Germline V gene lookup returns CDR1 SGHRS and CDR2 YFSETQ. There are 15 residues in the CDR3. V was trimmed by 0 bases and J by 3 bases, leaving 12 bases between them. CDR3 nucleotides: TGCGCCAGCAGCTTGGGTCCCACGGGAAAAGAGACCCAGTACTTC. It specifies CASSLGPTGKETQYF.

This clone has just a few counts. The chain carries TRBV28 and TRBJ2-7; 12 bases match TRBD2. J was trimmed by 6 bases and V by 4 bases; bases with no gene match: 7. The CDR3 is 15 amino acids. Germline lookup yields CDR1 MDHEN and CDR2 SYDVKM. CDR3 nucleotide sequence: TGTGCCAGCAGTTATCTAGCGGGAGGGGGCCTCGAGCAGTACTTC. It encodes CASSYLAGGGLEQYF.

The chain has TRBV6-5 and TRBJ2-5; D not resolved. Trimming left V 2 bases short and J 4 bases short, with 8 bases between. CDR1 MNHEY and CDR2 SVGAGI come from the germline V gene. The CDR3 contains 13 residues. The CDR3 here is CASSYGQRETQYF. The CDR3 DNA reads TGTGCCAGCAGTTACGGCCAGCGAGAGACCCAGTACTTC.

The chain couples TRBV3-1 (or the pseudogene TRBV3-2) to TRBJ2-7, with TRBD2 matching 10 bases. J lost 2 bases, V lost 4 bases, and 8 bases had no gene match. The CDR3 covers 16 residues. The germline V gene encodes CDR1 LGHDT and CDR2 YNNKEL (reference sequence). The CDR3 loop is CASSRRTSGGAYEQYF. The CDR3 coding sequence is TGTGCCAGCAGCCGTCGGACTAGCGGAGGGGCCTACGAGCAGTACTTC.

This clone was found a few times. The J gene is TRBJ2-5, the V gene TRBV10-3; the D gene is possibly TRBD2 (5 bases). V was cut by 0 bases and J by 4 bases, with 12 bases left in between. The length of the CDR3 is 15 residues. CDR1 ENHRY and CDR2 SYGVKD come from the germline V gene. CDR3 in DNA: TGTGCCATCAGTGAGTCGGGTTGGGCGGGAGAGACCCAGTACTTC. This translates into CAISESGWAGETQYF.

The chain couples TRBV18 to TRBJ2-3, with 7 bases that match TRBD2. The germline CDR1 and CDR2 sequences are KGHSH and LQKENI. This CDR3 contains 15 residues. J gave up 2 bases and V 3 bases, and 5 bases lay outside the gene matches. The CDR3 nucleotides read TGTGCCAGCTCACCGGCTAGCGGTTCCACAGATACGCAGTATTTT. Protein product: CASSPASGSTDTQYF.

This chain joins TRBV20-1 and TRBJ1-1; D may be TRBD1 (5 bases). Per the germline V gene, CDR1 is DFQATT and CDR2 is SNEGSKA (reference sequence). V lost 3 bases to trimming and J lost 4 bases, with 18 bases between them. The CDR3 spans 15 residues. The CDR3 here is CSASWPGRLSTEAFF. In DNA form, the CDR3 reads TGCAGTGCTAGTTGGCCAGGGAGGTTGAGCACTGAAGCTTTCTTT.

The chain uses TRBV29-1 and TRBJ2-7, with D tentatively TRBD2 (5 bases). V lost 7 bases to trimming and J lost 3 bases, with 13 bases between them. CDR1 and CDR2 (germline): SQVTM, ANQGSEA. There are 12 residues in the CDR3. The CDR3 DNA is TGCAGCGCCCGGGGTTCGGTCTACGAGCAGTACTTC. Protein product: CSARGSVYEQYF.

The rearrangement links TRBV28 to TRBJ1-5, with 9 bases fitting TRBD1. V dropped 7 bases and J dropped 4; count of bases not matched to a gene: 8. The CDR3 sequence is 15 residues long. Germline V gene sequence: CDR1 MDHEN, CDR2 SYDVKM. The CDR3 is CASMRDREWNQPQHF. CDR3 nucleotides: TGTGCCAGCATGAGGGACAGGGAATGGAATCAGCCCCAGCATTTT.

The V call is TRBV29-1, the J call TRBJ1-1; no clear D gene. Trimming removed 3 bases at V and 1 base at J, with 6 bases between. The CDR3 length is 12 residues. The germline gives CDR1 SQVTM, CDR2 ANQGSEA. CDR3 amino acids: CSVDNRNTEAFF. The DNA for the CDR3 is TGCAGCGTTGATAACAGGAACACTGAAGCTTTCTTT.

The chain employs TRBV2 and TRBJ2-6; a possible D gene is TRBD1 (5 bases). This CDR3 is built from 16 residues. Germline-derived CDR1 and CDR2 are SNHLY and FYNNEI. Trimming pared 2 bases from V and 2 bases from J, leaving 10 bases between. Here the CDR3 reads CASSERGRAGANVLTF. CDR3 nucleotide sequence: TGTGCCAGCAGTGAAAGGGGCAGGGCTGGGGCCAACGTCCTGACTTTC.

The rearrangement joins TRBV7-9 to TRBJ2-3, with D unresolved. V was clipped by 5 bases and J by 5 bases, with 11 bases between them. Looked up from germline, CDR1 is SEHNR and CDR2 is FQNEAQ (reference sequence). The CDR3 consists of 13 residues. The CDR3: CASSPAGVDTQYF. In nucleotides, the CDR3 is TGTGCCAGCAGCCCCGCCGGAGTAGATACGCAGTATTTT.

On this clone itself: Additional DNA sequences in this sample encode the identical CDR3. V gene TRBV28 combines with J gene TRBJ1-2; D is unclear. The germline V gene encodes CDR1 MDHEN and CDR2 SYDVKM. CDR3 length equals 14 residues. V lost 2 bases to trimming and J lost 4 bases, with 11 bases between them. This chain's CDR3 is CASSLGPAGYGYTF. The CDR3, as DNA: TGTGCCAGCAGTTTAGGCCCAGCAGGCTATGGCTACACCTTC.

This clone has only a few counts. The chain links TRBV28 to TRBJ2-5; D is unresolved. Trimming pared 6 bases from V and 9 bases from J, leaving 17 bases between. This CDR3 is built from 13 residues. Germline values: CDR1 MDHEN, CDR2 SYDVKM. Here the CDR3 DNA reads TGTGCCAGCAGGCGCCGCACGCCATTCGCCCAGTACTTC. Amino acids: CASRRRTPFAQYF.

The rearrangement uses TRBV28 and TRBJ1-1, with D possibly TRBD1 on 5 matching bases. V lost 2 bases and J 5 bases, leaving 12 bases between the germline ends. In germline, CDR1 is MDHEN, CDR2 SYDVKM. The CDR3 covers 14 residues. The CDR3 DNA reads TGTGCCAGCAGTTTAGTGCGGGGACGGACTGAAGCTTTCTTT. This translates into CASSLVRGRTEAFF. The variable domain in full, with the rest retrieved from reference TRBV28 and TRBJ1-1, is DVKVTQSSRYLVKRTGEKVFLECVQDMDHENMFWYRQDPGLGLRLIYFSYDVKMKEKGDIPEGYSVSREKKERFSLILESASTNQTSMYLCASSLVRGRTEAFFGQGTRLTVV.

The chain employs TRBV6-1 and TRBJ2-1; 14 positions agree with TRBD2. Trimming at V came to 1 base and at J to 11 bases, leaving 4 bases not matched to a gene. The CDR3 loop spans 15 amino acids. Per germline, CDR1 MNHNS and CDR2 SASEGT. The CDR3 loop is CASSEGTSGGKKQFF. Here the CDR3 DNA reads TGTGCCAGCAGTGAAGGGACTAGCGGGGGGAAGAAGCAGTTCTTC.